The entry below gives a single T cell receptor beta chain sequence along with its context. No cognate antigen has been identified for it. Per-base quality was not reported, and no clone a single base away is much larger than it. The record originates from a study of OX40 agonist ivuxolimab in advanced cancers. Turning to the overall study: The costimulatory receptor OX40 (CD134) was targeted by ivuxolimab, a fully human IgG2 agonistic monoclonal antibody. Intravenous ivuxolimab was administered to patients every 2 weeks at six dose levels: 0.01, 0.1, 0.3, 1.5, 3 and 10 mg/kg. Of the approximately 53 patients in dose escalation, about 20 had hepatocellular carcinoma, about 15 had melanoma, 9 had renal cell carcinoma and 9 had head and neck cancer. A male proportion of around 80% and a mean age of about 60 years, ranging from 23 to 79, were recorded for the dose-escalation cohort. Prior anti-PD-1, anti-PD-L1 or anti-CTLA-4 therapy was permitted, and checkpoint inhibitors had been received by about two fifths of dose-escalation patients. Three dose-escalation patients achieved partial responses, one with hepatocellular carcinoma and two with cutaneous melanoma. The purpose of peripheral TCRbeta sequencing was to test whether ivuxolimab changed TCR sequence diversity and led to clonal T-cell expansion. The paper describes the monotherapy dose-escalation part (N of about 47 patients) of the phase I trial of ivuxolimab. General findings and caveats noted by the study authors: Low levels of normalized T-cell clonal expansion were also seen in some nonresponding patients. In the 0.1-3.0 mg/kg groups, partial responders had among the lowest normalized peripheral clonal expansion, particularly in CD8+ T cells. After ivuxolimab, expanded clones were on average more numerous among CD8+ T cells than among CD4+ T cells. Antigen specificity was not determined for the clonally expanded peripheral T cells. At doses of 0.1 to 3.0 mg/kg, clonal expansion of both CD4+ and CD8+ blood T cells was observed from baseline to week 6.

Genomic DNA was isolated from the sorted cells so that the TCRbeta CDR3 region could be sequenced. TCRbeta CDR3 regions were sequenced using the immunoSEQ Assay. TCRdb holds this immuneACCESS table with in-frame rearrangements only. Some clones are missing; in checked studies, unresolved V genes explain under half, and the rest has no known cause. Present in this sample are tens of thousands of clones, 80% to 90% of which were seen just once. The ten largest make up roughly an eighth of the sample. Clipping removes 0 bases from V and 4 bases from J, with 9 as the unmatched junction base count. Sequences MGHRA (CDR1) and YSYEKL (CDR2) are obtained from the germline V gene. From the cysteine through the phenylalanine, the CDR3 covers 17 amino acids. Here the CDR3 DNA is all that survives: 51 bases in frame from base 1. The trial excluded patients who had a history of autoimmune disease or who were on systemic immunosuppression. In every dose cohort, peripheral blood was drawn for TCR sequencing at baseline, cycle 4 day 1, and cycle 7 day 1. The samples were taken from a phase I, first-in-human, multicenter, open-label dose-escalation trial of ivuxolimab. The trial enrolled adults with locally advanced or metastatic head and neck squamous cell, hepatocellular, melanoma or renal cell carcinoma. Before TCR sequencing, CD4+ T cells and CD8+ T cells from peripheral blood were sorted into separate populations.

Here the chain combines TRBV4-1 and TRBJ2-1; 7 bases in the junction line up with TRBD1. This clonotype was obtained from an adult with an advanced solid tumor such as melanoma, head and neck, liver or kidney cancer. The material was CD4+ or CD8+ T cells sorted from blood, obtained in a trial of the OX40 agonist ivuxolimab. The base sequence is TGCGCCAGCAGCCAAGAAGGGGGCAGGGGCGGATACAATGAGCAGTTCTTC. It codes for CASSQEGGRGGYNEQFF.